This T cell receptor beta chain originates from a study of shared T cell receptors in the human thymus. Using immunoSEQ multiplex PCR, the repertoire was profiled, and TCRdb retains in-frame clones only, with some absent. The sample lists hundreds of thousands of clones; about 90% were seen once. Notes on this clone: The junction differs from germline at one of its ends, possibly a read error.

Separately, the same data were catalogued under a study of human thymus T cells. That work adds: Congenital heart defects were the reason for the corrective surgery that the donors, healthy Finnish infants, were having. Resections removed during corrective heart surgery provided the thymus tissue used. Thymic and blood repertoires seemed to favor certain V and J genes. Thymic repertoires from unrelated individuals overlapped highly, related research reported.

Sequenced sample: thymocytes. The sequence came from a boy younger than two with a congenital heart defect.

CDR3 amino acids: CAWSWTSGRPFF. DNA of the CDR3: TGTGCCTGGAGTTGGACTAGCGGGAGGCCTTTTTTT. The V gene is TRBV30, the J gene TRBJ2-3, with 14 bases that match TRBD2. The CDR3 contains 12 residues. Germline CDR1 GTSNPN, CDR2 SVGIG (reference sequence).